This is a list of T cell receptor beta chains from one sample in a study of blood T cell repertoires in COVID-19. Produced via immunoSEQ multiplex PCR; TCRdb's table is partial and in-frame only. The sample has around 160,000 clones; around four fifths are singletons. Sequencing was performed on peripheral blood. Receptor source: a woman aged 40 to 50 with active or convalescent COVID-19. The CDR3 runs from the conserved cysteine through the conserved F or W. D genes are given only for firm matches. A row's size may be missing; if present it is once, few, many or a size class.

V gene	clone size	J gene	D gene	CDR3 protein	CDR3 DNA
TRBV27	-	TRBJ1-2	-	CASSLVGGSYGYTF	TGTGCCAGCAGTTTAGTGGGAGGTAGCTATGGCTACACCTTC
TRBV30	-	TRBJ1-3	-	CAWSPDRGNTIYF	TGTGCCTGGAGCCCAGACAGGGGAAACACCATATATTTT
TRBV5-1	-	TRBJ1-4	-	CASSLAVNEKLFF	TGCGCCAGCAGCTTGGCAGTGAATGAAAAACTGTTTTTT
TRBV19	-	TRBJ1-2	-	CASSMTVNYGYTF	TGTGCCAGTAGTATGACAGTTAACTATGGCTACACCTTC
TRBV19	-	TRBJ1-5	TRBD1	CASSPTGTATNQPQHF	TGTGCCAGTAGCCCTACCGGGACAGCCACCAATCAGCCCCAGCATTTT
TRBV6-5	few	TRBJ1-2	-	CASSQGGEGYTF	TGTGCCAGCAGCCAGGGTGGAGAGGGCTACACCTTC
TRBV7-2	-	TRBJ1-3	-	CASSLGQANLGNTIYF	TGTGCCAGCAGCTTAGGGCAGGCAAACCTTGGAAACACCATATATTTT
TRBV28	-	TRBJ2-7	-	CASSFEGWAEQYF	TGTGCCAGCAGTTTCGAGGGATGGGCCGAGCAGTACTTC
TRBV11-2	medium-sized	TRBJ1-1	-	CASSLEGTGSEAFF	TGTGCCAGCAGCTTAGAGGGAACAGGGAGTGAAGCTTTCTTT
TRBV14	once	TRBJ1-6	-	CASSQDHGEYSPLHF	TGTGCCAGCAGCCAAGATCACGGGGAATATTCACCCCTCCACTTT
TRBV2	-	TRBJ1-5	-	CASSLEGTKDQPQHF	TGTGCCAGCAGTTTGGAGGGGACCAAGGATCAGCCCCAGCATTTT
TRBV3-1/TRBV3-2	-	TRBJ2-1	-	CASSQDGGSYNEQFF	TGTGCCAGCAGCCAAGACGGGGGCTCCTACAATGAGCAGTTCTTC
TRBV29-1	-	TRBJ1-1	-	CSARWNRVVVTEAFF	TGCAGCGCCCGATGGAACAGGGTGGTAGTTACTGAAGCTTTCTTT
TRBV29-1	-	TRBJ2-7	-	CSVTGHSYEQYF	TGCAGCGTTACGGGACACTCCTACGAGCAGTACTTC
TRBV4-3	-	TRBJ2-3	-	CASSQVRQGGADTQYF	TGCGCCAGCAGCCAAGTGCGGCAGGGTGGCGCAGATACGCAGTATTTT
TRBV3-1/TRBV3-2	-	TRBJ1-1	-	CASSPGTSDYWDTEAFF	TGTGCCAGCAGCCCTGGTACGTCGGACTACTGGGACACTGAAGCTTTCTTT
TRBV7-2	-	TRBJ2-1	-	CASSLVRANNEQFF	TGTGCCAGCAGCTTAGTGAGGGCCAACAATGAGCAGTTCTTC
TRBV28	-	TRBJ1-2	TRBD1	CASSLGLTRRGNNYGYTF	TGTGCCAGCAGTTTAGGCCTGACTCGCAGGGGGAATAACTATGGCTACACCTTC
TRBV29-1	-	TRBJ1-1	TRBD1	CSVASWDRGTEAFF	TGCAGCGTCGCCTCTTGGGACAGGGGCACTGAAGCTTTCTTT
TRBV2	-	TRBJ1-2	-	CASSRRVQDYGYTF	TGTGCCAGCAGTAGGAGGGTGCAGGACTATGGCTACACCTTC
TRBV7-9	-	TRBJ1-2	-	CASSLSREYYGYTF	TGTGCCAGCAGCTTAAGTCGGGAGTACTATGGCTACACCTTC
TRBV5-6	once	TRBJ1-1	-	CASSRRRGKYEAFF	TGTGCCAGCAGCCGAAGACGCGGGAAATACGAAGCTTTCTTT
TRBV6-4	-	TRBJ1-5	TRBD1	CASSVKNRDRGRQPQHF	TGTGCCAGCAGTGTAAAGAACCGGGACAGGGGGCGTCAGCCCCAGCATTTT